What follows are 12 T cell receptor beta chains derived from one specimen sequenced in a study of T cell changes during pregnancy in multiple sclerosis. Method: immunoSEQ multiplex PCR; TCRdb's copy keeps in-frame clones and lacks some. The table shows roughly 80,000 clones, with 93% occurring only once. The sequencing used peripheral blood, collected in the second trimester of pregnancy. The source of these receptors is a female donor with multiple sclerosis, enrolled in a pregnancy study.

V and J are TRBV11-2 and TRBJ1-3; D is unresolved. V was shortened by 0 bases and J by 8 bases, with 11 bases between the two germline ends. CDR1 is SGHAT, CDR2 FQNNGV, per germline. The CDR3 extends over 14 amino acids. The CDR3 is CASSLDRPGYTIYF. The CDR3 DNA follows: TGTGCCAGCAGCTTAGATCGCCCAGGTTACACCATATATTTT.

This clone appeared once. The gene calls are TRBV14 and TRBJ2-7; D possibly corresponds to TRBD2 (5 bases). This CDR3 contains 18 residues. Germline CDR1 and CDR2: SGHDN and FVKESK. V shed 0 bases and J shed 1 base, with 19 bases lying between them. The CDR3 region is CASSQDRPGGWLSYEQYF. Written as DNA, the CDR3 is TGTGCCAGCAGCCAAGATAGGCCCGGCGGGTGGTTATCCTACGAGCAGTACTTC.

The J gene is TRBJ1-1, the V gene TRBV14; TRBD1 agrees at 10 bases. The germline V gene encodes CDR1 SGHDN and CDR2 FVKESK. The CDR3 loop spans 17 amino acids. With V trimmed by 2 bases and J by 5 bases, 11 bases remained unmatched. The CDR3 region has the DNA TGTGCCAGCAGCCAACTGGGGGGGACAGGGGTGAGGACTGAAGCTTTCTTT. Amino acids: CASSQLGGTGVRTEAFF.

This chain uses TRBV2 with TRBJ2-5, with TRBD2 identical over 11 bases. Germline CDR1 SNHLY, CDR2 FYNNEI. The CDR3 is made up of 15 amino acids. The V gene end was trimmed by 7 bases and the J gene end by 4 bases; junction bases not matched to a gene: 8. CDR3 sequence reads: CASKDPGLAVETQYF. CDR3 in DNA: TGTGCCAGCAAAGACCCGGGACTAGCGGTAGAGACCCAGTACTTC.

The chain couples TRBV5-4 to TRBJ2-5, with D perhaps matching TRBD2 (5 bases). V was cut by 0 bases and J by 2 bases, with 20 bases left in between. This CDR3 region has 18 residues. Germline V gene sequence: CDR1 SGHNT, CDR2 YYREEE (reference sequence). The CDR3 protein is CASSLVPLVVAKQETQYF. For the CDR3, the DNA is TGTGCCAGCAGCTTGGTTCCCCTTGTGGTAGCGAAACAAGAGACCCAGTACTTC.

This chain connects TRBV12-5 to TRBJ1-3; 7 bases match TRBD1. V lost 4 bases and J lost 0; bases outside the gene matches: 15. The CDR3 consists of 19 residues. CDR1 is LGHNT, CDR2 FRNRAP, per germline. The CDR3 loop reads CASGWVLQGRPLSGNTIYF. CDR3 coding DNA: TGTGCTAGTGGTTGGGTTCTACAGGGGCGCCCACTCTCTGGAAACACCATATATTTT. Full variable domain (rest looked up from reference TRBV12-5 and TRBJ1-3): DARVTQTPRHKVTEMGQEVTMRCQPILGHNTVFWYRQTMMQGLELLAYFRNRAPLDDSGMPKDRFSAEMPDATLATLKIQPSEPRDSAVYFCASGWVLQGRPLSGNTIYFGEGSWLTVV.

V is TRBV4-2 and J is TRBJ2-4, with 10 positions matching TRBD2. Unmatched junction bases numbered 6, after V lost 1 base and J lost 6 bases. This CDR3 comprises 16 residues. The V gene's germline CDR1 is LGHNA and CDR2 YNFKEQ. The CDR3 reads CASSQVGVAGGNIQYF. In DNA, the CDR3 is TGTGCCAGCAGCCAAGTTGGAGTAGCGGGGGGAAACATTCAGTACTTC.

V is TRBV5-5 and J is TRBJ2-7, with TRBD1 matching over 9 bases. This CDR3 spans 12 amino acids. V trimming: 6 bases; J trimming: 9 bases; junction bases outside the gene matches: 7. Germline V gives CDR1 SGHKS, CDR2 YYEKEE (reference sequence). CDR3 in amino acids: CASTGQGFVQYF. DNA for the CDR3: TGTGCCAGCACGGGACAGGGCTTCGTGCAGTACTTC.

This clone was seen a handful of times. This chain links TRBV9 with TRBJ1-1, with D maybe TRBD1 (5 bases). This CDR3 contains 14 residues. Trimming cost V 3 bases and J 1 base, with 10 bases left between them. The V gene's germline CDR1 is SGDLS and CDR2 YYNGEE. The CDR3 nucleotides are TGTGCCAGCAGCGCTGGGGGAGGGAACACTGAAGCTTTCTTT. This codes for CASSAGGGNTEAFF.

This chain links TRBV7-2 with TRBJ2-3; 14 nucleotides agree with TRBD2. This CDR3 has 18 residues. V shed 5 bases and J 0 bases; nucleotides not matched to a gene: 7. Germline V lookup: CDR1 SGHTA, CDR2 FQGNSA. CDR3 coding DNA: TGTGCCAGCAGCCTAAGGACTAGCGGGGGGCGTAGCACAGATACGCAGTATTTT. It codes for CASSLRTSGGRSTDTQYF.

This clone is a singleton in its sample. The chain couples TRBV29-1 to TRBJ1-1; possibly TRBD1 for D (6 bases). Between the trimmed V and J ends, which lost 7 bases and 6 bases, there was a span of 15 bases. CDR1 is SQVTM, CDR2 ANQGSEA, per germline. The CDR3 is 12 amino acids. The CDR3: CSANRVGAEAFF. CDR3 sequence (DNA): TGCAGCGCTAACAGGGTAGGGGCTGAAGCTTTCTTT.

The CDR3 region has the DNA TGTGCCTGGAGTGGGCAGGCCTATGGCTACACCTTC. Encoded protein: CAWSGQAYGYTF. V is TRBV30 and J is TRBJ1-2; D is unclear. The V end was cut by 1 base, the J end by 4 bases, with 7 bases between. The CDR3 totals 12 residues. CDR1 and CDR2 (germline): GTSNPN, SVGIG (reference sequence).